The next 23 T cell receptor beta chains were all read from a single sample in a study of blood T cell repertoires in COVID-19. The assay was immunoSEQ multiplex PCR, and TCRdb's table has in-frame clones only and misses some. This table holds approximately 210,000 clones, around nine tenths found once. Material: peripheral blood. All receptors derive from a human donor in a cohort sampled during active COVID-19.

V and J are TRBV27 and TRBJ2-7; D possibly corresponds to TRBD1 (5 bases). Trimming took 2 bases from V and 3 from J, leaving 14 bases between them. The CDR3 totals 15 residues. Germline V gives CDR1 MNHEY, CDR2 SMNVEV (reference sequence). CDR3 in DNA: TGTGCCAGCAGTTTAAAGCCTAGAGGACACTACGAGCAGTACTTC. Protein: CASSLKPRGHYEQYF.

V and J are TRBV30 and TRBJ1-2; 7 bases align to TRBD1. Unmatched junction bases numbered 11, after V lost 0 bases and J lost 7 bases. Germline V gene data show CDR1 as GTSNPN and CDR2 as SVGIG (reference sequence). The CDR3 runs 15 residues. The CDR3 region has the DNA TGTGCCTGGAGTGTATTGACAGGGCCATTAAGTGGCTACACCTTC. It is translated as CAWSVLTGPLSGYTF.

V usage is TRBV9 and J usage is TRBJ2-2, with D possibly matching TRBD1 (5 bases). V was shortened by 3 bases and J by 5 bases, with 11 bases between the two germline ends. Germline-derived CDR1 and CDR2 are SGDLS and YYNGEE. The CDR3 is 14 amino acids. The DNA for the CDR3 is TGTGCCAGCAGCGCCCAGACAGAAACCGGGGAGCTGTTTTTT. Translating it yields CASSAQTETGELFF.

In DNA, the CDR3 is TGCAGCGTTGTAGTGACAGGGAAGAACACTGAAGCTTTCTTT. As protein: CSVVVTGKNTEAFF. The rearrangement joins TRBV29-1 to TRBJ1-1; the match to TRBD1 covers 7 bases. The CDR3 runs to 14 residues. The germline gives CDR1 SQVTM, CDR2 ANQGSEA. The ends lost 4 bases at V and 1 base at J; junction bases unmatched: 6.

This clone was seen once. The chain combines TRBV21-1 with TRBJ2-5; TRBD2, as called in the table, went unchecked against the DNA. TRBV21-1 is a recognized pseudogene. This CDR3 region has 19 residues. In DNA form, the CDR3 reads TGTGCCAGCAGCAAAGCCTTGGAGAGTAGCGGGGGGGCTTGGGAGACCCAGTACTTC. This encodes CASSKALESSGGAWETQYF.

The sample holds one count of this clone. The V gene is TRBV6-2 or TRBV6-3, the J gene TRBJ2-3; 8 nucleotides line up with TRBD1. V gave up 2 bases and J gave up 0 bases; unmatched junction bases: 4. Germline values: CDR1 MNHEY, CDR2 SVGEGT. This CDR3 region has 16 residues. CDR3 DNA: TGTGCCAGCAGTTACGCAGGGGGCCTTAGCACAGATACGCAGTATTTT. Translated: CASSYAGGLSTDTQYF.

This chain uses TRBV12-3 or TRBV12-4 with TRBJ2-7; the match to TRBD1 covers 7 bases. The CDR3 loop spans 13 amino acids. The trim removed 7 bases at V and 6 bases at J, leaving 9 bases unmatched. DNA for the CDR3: TGTGCCAGCACCATCGGACAGGCCAGCGAGCAGTACTTC. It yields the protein CASTIGQASEQYF.

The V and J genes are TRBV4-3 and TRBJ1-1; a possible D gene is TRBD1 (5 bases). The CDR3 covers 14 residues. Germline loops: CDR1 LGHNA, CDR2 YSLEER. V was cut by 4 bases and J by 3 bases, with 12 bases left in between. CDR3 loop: CASSPQDGYTEAFF. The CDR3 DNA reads TGCGCCAGCAGCCCACAGGACGGTTACACTGAAGCTTTCTTT.

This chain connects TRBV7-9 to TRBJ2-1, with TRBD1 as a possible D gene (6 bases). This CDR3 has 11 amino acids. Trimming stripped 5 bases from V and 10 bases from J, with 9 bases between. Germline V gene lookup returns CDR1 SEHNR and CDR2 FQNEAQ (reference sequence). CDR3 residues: CASSGDREQFF. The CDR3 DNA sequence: TGTGCCAGCAGCGGCGACAGGGAGCAGTTCTTC.

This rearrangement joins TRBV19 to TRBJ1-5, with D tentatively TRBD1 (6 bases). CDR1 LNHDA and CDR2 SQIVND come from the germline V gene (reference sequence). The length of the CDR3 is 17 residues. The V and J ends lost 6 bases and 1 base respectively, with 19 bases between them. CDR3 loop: CASSLTPGGSSNQPQHF. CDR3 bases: TGTGCCAGTAGCCTTACCCCGGGGGGCTCGAGCAATCAGCCCCAGCATTTT.

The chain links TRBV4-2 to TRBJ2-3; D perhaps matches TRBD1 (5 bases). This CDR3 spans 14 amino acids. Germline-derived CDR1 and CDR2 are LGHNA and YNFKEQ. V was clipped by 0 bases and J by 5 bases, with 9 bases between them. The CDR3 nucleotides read TGTGCCAGCAGCCAAGACAGGGTTGAAGATACGCAGTATTTT. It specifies CASSQDRVEDTQYF.

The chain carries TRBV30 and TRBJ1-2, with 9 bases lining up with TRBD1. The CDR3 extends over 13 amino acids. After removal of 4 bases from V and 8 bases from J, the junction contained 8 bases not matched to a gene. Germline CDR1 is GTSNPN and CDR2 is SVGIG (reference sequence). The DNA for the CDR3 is TGTGCCTGGAATGTGGACAGGGGAAAGGGCTACACCTTC. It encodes CAWNVDRGKGYTF.

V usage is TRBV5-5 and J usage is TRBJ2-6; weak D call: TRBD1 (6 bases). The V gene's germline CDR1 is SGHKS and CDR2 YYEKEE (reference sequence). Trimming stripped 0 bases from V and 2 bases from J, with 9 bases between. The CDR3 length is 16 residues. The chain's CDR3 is CASSLETGPGANVLTF. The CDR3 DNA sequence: TGTGCCAGCAGCTTGGAGACAGGACCTGGGGCCAACGTCCTGACTTTC.

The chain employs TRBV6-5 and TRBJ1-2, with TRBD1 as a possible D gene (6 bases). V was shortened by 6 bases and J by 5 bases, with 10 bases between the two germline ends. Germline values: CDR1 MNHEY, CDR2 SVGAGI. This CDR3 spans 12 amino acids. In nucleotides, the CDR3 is TGTGCCAGCAGAAGACAGGATTATGGCTACACCTTC. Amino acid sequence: CASRRQDYGYTF.

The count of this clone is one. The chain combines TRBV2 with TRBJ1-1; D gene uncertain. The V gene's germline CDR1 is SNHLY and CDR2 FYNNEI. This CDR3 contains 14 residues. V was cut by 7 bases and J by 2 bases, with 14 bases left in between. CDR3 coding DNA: TGTGCCAGCAAAGCCAGCGTCACTAACACTGAAGCTTTCTTT. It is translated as CASKASVTNTEAFF.

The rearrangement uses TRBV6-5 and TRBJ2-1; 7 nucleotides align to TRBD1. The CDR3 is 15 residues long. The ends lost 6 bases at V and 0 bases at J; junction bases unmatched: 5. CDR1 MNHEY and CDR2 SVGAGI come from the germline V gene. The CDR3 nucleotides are TGTGCCAGCAGAAAACAGGGGAGCTCCTACAATGAGCAGTTCTTC. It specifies CASRKQGSSYNEQFF.

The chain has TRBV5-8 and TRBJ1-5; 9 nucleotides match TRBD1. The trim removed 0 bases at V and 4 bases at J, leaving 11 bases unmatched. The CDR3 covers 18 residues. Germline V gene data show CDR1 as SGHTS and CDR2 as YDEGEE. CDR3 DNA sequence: TGTGCCAGCAGCTTGGCGATTATACTCGGACAGGGGAATCAGCCCCAGCATTTT. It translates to CASSLAIILGQGNQPQHF.

CDR3 bases: TGTGCCAGTAGTATGCGGCGGGGGTCCCCCGAGCAGTACTTC. Its protein product is CASSMRRGSPEQYF. The chain couples TRBV19 to TRBJ2-7, with 7 bases matching TRBD2. The CDR3 contains 14 residues. The junction had 8 bases not matched to a gene; V was cut back by 3 bases and J by 6 bases. The V gene's germline CDR1 is LNHDA and CDR2 SQIVND (reference sequence).

CDR3 sequence (DNA): TGTGCCAGCTCACCAGATCCCGAATCAGGGGGTTATAGCAATCAGCCCCAGCATTTT. It encodes CASSPDPESGGYSNQPQHF. The rearrangement joins TRBV18 to TRBJ1-5; 7 nucleotides agree with TRBD1. Germline V lookup: CDR1 KGHSH, CDR2 LQKENI. The CDR3 sequence is 19 residues long. V lost 2 bases and J lost 0; bases outside the gene matches: 13.

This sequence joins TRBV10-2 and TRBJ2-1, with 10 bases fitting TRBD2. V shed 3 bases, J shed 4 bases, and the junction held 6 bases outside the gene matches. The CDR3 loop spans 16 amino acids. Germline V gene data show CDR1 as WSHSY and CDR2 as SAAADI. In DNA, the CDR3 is TGCGCCAGCAGTGAACTTCCTAGCGGGGGTTACAATGAGCAGTTCTTC. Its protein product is CASSELPSGGYNEQFF.

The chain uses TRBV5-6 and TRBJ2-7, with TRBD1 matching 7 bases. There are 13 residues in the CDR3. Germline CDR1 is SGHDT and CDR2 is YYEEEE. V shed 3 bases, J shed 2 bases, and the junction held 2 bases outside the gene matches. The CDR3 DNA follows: TGTGCCAGCAGCTGGGACAGAACCTACGAGCAGTACTTC. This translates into CASSWDRTYEQYF.

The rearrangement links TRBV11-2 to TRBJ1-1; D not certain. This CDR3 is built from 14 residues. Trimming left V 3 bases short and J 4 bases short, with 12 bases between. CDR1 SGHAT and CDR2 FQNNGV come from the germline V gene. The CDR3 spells CASSLDFGITEAFF. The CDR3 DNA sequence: TGTGCCAGCAGCTTGGACTTTGGGATCACTGAAGCTTTCTTT.

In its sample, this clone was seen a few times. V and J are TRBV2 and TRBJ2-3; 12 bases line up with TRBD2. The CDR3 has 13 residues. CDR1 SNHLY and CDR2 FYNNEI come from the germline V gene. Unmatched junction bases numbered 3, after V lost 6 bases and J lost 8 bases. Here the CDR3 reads CASRRTSGVTQYF. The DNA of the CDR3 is TGTGCCAGCAGGAGGACTAGCGGGGTTACGCAGTATTTT.